This T cell receptor beta chain is from a study of low-dose radiotherapy and immunotherapy resistance in tumors. Background on the study: Treatment of Cohort 1 consisted of 0.5 Gy per fraction every 2 weeks, adding up to 6.5 Gy.

CDR1 is PRHDT and CDR2 is FYEKMQ in the germline V gene (reference sequence). This CDR3 has 10 residues. Notes on this clonotype: This likely reflects a read error, since a far larger clone is one base away.

Time point defined: before trial treatment. Primers targeting TRAV and TRBV primed first-strand cDNA, covering alpha and beta chains. TCRs were amplified for about 18 PCR cycles with a constant-region primer and V-primer adapter. The authors amplified isolated mRNA by in vitro transcription. TCRdb re-derived calls from the reads in MiXCR, one entry per CDR3 protein. Seen here are 55,000 to 65,000 distinct CDR3 sequences, 26% observed once, and the top ten hold 5.5% to 8.5%. This chain joins TRBV13 and TRBJ2-7, with no clear D. This sample comprised PBMCs, obtained before treatment. This clonotype originated in a male donor with rectosigmoid adenocarcinoma. In DNA form, the CDR3 reads TGTGCCAGCAGGGCCAACGAGCAGTGCTTC. Protein: CASRANEQCF.